This T cell receptor (beta chain) was captured by sequencing in a study of control samples from healthy donors and cancer patients. A word on this clone: Other DNA sequences in this sample translate to the same CDR3.

Generated by immunoSEQ multiplex PCR, the TCRdb table keeps only in-frame clones and is missing some. In the table there are approximately 190,000 clones, approximately 90% of which are singletons. This CDR3 contains 12 residues. The V gene lost 2 bases and the J gene lost 7 bases, with 8 bases spanning the gap. Sequencing used blood. The genes are TRBV12-3 or TRBV12-4 and TRBJ1-1; D unresolved. The clonotype comes from a man aged 25-40 years in good health. CDR3: CASSLSGLEAFF. The CDR3 DNA reads as TGTGCCAGCAGTTTATCAGGACTTGAAGCTTTCTTT.